The 3 T cell receptor beta chains below come from one sample, sequenced in a study of beta chain features in type 1 diabetes. Expressed TCRB transcripts were sequenced after all isolated RNA was converted to cDNA. Profiling relied on immunoSEQ multiplex PCR, and the TCRdb table lists in-frame clones only, not all of them. The repertoire includes some 360,000 clones, about 20% of them detected once, and about 0.044% sits in the top ten. Sequenced sample: naive CD4+ T cells from blood. The receptors come from a young woman in good health.

In its sample, this clone was seen a few times. CDR3 protein: CSVRPGINTGELFF. The CDR3 region has the DNA TGCAGCGTCAGACCGGGAATCAACACCGGGGAGCTGTTTTTT. The chain carries TRBV29-1 and TRBJ2-2; TRBD2 might be the D (5 bases). Per germline, CDR1 SQVTM and CDR2 ANQGSEA. This CDR3 is 14 amino acids long. Trimming removed 6 bases from V and 2 bases from J, with 13 bases in between.

This clone occurred a few times. Here the CDR3 DNA reads TGTGCCAGCAGCGAGGGATTGGCAGGTTTCAGGGGTGAAGCTTTCTTT. Translation gives CASSEGLAGFRGEAFF. The V gene is TRBV9, the J gene TRBJ1-1, with D perhaps matching TRBD1 (6 bases). The length of the CDR3 is 16 residues. Germline CDR1 SGDLS, CDR2 YYNGEE. Trimming cost V 3 bases and J 7 bases, with 22 bases left between them. The entire variable domain, with the rest obtained from reference TRBV9 and TRBJ1-1, is as follows: DSGVTQTPKHLITATGQRVTLRCSPRSGDLSVYWYQQSLDQGLQFLIQYYNGEERAKGNILERFSAQQFPDLHSELNLSSLELGDSALYFCASSEGLAGFRGEAFFGQGTRLTVV.

CDR3 in DNA: TGTGCCAGCAGCCAACCGGGACTAGCGGGAGTCAAGCAGTACTTC. Amino acids: CASSQPGLAGVKQYF. The V call is TRBV5-4, the J call TRBJ2-7; TRBD2 matches at 14 bases. V lost 4 bases, J lost 8 bases, and 8 bases stayed unmatched. In germline, CDR1 is SGHNT, CDR2 YYREEE (reference sequence). This CDR3 has 15 amino acids.